This T cell receptor (beta chain) was captured in a study of identical twins (dated by TCRdb to about 2016). For context, the study as a whole: To test whether fetal clonotypes persist, this study deep-sequenced TCR alpha and beta repertoires from monozygotic twins, from unrelated adults of various ages, and from cord blood. Replicate twin experiments were performed at different times using different library preparation protocols to rule out contamination. Overall study outcomes, separate from this receptor: In monozygotic twins, out-of-frame TCR alpha sharing was systematically underestimated by recombination models, although the models agreed with sharing between unrelated individuals. Compared with coincidental sharing between unrelated individuals, out-of-frame TCR alpha sequences shared between twins showed an excess of sequences with low generation probability. Invariant T cells such as MAIT and iNKT could partly confound zero-insertion analyses, though diverse VJ usage argued against this for most clonotypes. Because the same donors could not be followed over many years, the conclusions depended on cross-sectional statistical analysis. A weaker excess of twin sharing was found in beta out-of-frame sequences because the signal-to-noise ratio was lowered by fewer shared sequences. Abundant cord blood beta clonotypes carried fewer insertions; young adult naive repertoires showed a weaker similar trend, while memory repertoires showed none.

Library preparation was by 5' RACE. Instrument on record: Illumina HiSeq 2000. A universal primer binding site was introduced by template switching, and a unique molecular identifier was present in the final cDNA, enabling accurate counting of TCR cDNA molecules. First-strand cDNA for TCR alpha and beta chains was synthesized from specific primers in the conserved constant-segment region. To control for contamination, every cDNA library carried two barcodes: a SMART-Mk sample barcode plus Illumina barcodes. TruSeq adapter sequences along with Illumina sample barcodes were introduced in two successive PCR steps. The Illumina HiSeq platform was used with custom primers to sequence TCR alpha and beta cDNA libraries. The authors' pipeline ran thus. Raw reads were processed with MiGEC to extract unique molecular identifiers, and MiXCR was used to determine CDR3 positions. For each individual, recombination models were inferred using an EM algorithm with the repgenHMM and IGoR tools. Shared clonotype analysis was performed with the tcR package in R, normalizing sharing by the product of cloneset sizes. To study raw recombination without the effects of thymic and clonal selection, out-of-frame nonproductive sequences were analyzed. The public reads were reanalyzed by TCRdb: fastp trimming at Q25, MiXCR alignment, in-frame beta chains only. Merged by CDR3 protein, the rows form single entries marked with the most common genes and DNA. The V and J calls reflect TCRdb's pipeline rather than the authors' work. The sample data list 700,000 or so distinct CDR3 sequences, and around 20% of these were observed just once. Jointly, the top ten make up about 4.3% of the sample.

Only healthy Caucasian donors were included. The twin cohort comprised three pairs of female monozygotic twins, all aged roughly 18 to 29 years. RNA for TCR libraries was isolated from peripheral blood mononuclear cells. Turning to this clonotype: Its antigen is currently not known. Base qualities are not at hand, and no much larger clone is one base apart.

V and J are truncated by 1 base and 0 bases respectively, leaving an intervening sequence of 10 bases. Its CDR3 holds 16 amino acids, cysteine through phenylalanine. This entry keeps only the CDR3 DNA: 48 bases, framed from base 1. Per the germline V gene, SGHAT is the CDR1 and FQNNGV is the CDR2. These data also featured in a second study, about T cells expressing NK-cell markers. Per that second paper: Eight donors provided sorted CD3+CD56+NKG2C+, CD3+CD56+NKG2C- and CD3+CD56-NKG2C+ T-cell subsets, whose TCR beta-chain repertoires were profiled. Among the eight sequenced donors, only one was HCMV-seronegative, while the other seven were HCMV-seropositive. To restrict sorting to alphabetaTCR-expressing T cells, an anti-gammadeltaTCR antibody was added in several experiments. In 6 or 7 donors, the dominant CD3+CD56+NKG2C+ clonotypes ranked among the top 10 CD8+ clonotypes, making up about 1.0-7.5% of CD8+ T cells. Those dominant clonotypes were again the most abundant among CD3+CD56-NKG2C+ cells in four donors, at roughly 25-65%. Whether the expanded NKG2C-expressing T cell clones were specific for HCMV antigens remained unclear. Randomly selected healthy volunteers, three men and five women, were used as the eight sequenced donors. To determine HCMV serostatus, a commercial ELISA kit was used to detect HCMV-specific IgG in serum. For about 6 donors, unsorted PBMC were also used to sequence bulk peripheral blood T-cell repertoires. Reads were demultiplexed and grouped by UMI with MIGEC, and clonotypes were assembled and quantified with MiTCR. To remove erroneous sequences, TCR cDNA sequences were retained only when supported by two or more reads. The tcR package was used for downstream repertoire analysis, with clonotypes matched between fractions based on CDR3 nucleotide sequence plus V segment. VDJmatch was used to annotate antigen specificity against VDJdb, with one amino acid substitution in CDR3 allowed.

The TCR was taken from a woman between 18 and 30 years old in good health. The sample was PBMCs. Rearrangement joined TRBV11-2 to TRBJ2-4; the D region possibly corresponds to TRBD2 (7 bases align). The DNA sequence reads TGTGCCAGCAGCTTAGGCGGGGGCCGAGCCAAAAACATTCAGTACTTC. It translates to CASSLGGGRAKNIQYF.